There are a few counts of the clone carrying this T cell receptor beta chain. Antigen: not known. This sample was included in a study of T cell repertoires in cytomegalovirus infection. On the study more broadly: Public TCR beta signatures indicated both CMV infection and matching HLA type. General study points: Ex vivo responses were dominated by HLA-C-restricted CMV-specific TCR beta clonotypes. Cumulative public TCR beta family frequency identified CMV carriers with the relevant HLA.

V gave up 5 bases and J gave up 4 bases, with 11 bases separating them. CDR1 is MNHEY and CDR2 is SMNVEV in the germline V gene (reference sequence). The CDR3 is made up of 13 amino acids. Each CDR3 protein is one row after TCRdb ran MiXCR on the reads. The sample yields fewer than 250,000 distinct CDR3 sequences, about 20% seen once. The sequence was obtained from a human donor in good health (CMV status not recorded). Some clones in this sample may be carry-over from other donors' samples. The chain uses TRBV27 and TRBJ1-2; D is unresolved. Material for sequencing was CD8+ T cells from PBMCs. This CDR3 reads CASSPGPTYGYTF. CDR3 nucleotide sequence: TGTGCCAGCAGTCCTGGGCCGACCTATGGCTACACCTTC.